This T cell receptor (beta chain) was obtained from a study of T-cell reconstitution after alpha-beta-depleted transplantation in children. This clonotype has a count of ten or more. Antigen: not known. Trimming cost V 3 bases and J 7 bases; bases outside gene matches: 3. The CDR3 covers 13 residues. Germline lookup yields CDR1 KGHSH and CDR2 LQKENI. Preparation of the TCRbeta library used unique molecular identifiers. Using its own MiXCR run on the PCR reads, TCRdb lists one record per CDR3 protein. The profile shows about 98,000 distinct CDR3 sequences, more than 20% of them singletons. General observations from the study: Surviving thymic progenitors and recipient T cells were the source of high TCRbeta diversity at day 60 in some patients. After one year, T-cell counts and TCRbeta diversity mostly came from new T cells.

The chain carries TRBV18 and TRBJ1-5; TRBD1 agrees at 7 bases. This TCR was sampled from a boy between 2 and 10 years old with acute lymphoblastic leukemia, due to receive a stem cell transplant. This material consisted of PBMCs, taken before TCRalphabeta/CD19-depleted stem cell transplant. CDR3 in DNA: TGTGCCAGCTCACCCAAAGGGGGCCAGCCCCAGCATTTT. Translated: CASSPKGGQPQHF.